This T cell receptor (beta chain) is from a study of shared clonotypes between healthy human individuals. Study-level information: The composition of the donors was two women and a few men aged 18 to 49.

Regarding the study as a whole: Naive subsets generally had larger estimated richness than memory subsets.

The protocol was immunoSEQ multiplex PCR, while the TCRdb copy is restricted to in-frame clones and leaves out a portion. The sample consists of approximately 1.4 million clones, about 98% of them appearing once. A word on this clone: Its target is not known.

CDR1 and CDR2 (germline): SGHRS, YFSETQ. The CDR3 runs 15 residues. Trimming took 0 bases from V and 8 from J; bases not matched to a gene: 7. The sequence was collected from a man aged 25-45 years in good health. Sequences were obtained from naive CD4+ T cells sorted from blood. This sample's subset: CD45RA+ positively selected. The chain uses TRBV5-1 and TRBJ2-1; TRBD1 matches 8 bases. The CDR3 reads CASSLGTGGLDEQFF. The CDR3 DNA reads as TGCGCCAGCAGCTTGGGAACAGGGGGTCTGGATGAGCAGTTCTTC.